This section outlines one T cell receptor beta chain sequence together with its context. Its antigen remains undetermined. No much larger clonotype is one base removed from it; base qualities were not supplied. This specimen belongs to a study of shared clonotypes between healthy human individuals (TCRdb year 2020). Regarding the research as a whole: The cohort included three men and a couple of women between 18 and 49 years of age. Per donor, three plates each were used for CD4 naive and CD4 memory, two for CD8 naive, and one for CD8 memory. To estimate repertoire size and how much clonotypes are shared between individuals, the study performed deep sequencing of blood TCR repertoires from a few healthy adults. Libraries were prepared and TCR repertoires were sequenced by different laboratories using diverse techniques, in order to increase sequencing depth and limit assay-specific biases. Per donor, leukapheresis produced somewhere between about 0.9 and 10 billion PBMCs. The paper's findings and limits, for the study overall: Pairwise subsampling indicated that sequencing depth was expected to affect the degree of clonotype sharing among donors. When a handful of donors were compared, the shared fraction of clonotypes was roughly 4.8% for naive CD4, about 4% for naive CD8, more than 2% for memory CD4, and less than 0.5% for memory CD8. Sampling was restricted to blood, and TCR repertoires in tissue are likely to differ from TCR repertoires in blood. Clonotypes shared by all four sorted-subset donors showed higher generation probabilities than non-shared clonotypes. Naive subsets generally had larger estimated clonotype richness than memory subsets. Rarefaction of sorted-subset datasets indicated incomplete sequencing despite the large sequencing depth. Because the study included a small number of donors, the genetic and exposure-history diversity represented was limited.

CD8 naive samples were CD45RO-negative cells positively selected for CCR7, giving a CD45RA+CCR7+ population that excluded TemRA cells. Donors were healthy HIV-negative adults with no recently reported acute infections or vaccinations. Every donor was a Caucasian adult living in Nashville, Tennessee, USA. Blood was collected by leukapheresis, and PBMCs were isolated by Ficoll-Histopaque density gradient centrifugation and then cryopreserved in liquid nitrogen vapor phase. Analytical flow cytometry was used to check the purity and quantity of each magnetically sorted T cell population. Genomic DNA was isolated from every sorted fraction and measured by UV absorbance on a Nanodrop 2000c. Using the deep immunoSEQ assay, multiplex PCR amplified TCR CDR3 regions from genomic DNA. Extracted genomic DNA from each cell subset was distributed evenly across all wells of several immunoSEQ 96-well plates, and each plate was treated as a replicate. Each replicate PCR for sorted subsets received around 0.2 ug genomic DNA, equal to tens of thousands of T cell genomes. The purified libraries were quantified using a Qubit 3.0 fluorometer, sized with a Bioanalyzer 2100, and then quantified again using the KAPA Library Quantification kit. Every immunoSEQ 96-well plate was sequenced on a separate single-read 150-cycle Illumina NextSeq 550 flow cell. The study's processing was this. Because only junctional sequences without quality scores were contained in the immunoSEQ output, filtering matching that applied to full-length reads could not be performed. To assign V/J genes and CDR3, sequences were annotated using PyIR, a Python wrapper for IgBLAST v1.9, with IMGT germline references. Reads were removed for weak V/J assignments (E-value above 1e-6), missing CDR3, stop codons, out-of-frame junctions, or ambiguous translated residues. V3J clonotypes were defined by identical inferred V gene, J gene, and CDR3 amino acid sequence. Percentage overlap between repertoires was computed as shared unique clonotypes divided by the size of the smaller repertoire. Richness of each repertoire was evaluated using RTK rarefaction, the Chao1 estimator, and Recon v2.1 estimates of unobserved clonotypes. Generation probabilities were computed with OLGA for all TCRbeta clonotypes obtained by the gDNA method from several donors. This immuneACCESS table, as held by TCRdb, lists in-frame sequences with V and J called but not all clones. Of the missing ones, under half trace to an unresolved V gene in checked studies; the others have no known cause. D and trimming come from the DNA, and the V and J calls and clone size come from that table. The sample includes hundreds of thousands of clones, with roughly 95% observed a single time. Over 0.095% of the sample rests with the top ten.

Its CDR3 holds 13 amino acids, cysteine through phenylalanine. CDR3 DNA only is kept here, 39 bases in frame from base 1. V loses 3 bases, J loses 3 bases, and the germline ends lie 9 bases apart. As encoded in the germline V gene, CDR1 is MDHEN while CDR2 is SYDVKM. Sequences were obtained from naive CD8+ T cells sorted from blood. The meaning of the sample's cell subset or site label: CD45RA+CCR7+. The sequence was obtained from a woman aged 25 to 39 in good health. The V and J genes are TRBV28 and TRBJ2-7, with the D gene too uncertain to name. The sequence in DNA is TGTGCCAGCAGTTTTCTGGTTGTCTACGAGCAGTACTTC. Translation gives CASSFLVVYEQYF.